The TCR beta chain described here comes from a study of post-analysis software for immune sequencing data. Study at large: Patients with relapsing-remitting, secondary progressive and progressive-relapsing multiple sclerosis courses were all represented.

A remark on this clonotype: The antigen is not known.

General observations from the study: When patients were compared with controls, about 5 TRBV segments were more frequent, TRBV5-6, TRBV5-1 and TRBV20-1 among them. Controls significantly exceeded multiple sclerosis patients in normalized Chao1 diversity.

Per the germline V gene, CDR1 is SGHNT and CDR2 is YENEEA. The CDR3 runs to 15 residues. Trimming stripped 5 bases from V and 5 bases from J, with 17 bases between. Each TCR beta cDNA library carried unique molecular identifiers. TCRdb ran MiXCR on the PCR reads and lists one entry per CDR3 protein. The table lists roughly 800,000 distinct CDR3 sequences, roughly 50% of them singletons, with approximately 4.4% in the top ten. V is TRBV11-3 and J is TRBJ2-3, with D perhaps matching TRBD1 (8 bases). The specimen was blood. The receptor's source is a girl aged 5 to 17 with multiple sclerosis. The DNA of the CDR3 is TGTGCCAGCAGCACAGGGGGGGGCGCGAAAGATACGCAGTATTTT. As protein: CASSTGGGAKDTQYF.